This T cell receptor beta chain emerged from a study of cytomegalovirus exposure and HLA in healthy donors. Germline lookup yields CDR1 SQVTM and CDR2 ANQGSEA. This CDR3 spans 12 amino acids. The germline V and J ends were trimmed by 7 bases and 3 bases, with 12 bases remaining between them. Study-wide findings and caveats: Some highly shared sequence variants likely arose as a pipeline artifact.

Concerning this clone itself: Its antigen is unknown.

With 60 Vbeta and 13 Jbeta primers, the PCR was carried out. Measured with immunoSEQ multiplex PCR; TCRdb has only the in-frame clones, and not every one. Of 40,000 to 55,000 clones listed, around 70% are singletons. Material for sequencing was PBMCs. This sequence originates from a woman in her 30s in good health and CMV-seronegative. The chain employs TRBV29-1 and TRBJ1-1; D perhaps matches TRBD1 (5 bases). The CDR3 coding sequence is TGCAGCGGGGGGGATGGAGACACTGAAGCTTTCTTT. It yields the protein CSGGDGDTEAFF.